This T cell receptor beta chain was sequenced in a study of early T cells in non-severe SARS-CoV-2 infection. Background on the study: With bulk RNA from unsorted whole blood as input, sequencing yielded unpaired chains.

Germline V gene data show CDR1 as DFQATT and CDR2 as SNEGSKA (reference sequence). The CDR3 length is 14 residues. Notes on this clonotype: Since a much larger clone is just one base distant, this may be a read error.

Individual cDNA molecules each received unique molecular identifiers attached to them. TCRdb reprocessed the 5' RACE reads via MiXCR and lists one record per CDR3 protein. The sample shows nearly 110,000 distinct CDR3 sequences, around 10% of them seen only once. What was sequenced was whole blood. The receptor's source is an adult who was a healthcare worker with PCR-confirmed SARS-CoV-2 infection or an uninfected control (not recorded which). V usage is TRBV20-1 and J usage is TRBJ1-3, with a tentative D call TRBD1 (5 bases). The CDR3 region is CSATRGSSGNAIYF. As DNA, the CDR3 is TGCAGTGCTACGCGGGGGAGCTCTGGAAACGCCATATATTTT.